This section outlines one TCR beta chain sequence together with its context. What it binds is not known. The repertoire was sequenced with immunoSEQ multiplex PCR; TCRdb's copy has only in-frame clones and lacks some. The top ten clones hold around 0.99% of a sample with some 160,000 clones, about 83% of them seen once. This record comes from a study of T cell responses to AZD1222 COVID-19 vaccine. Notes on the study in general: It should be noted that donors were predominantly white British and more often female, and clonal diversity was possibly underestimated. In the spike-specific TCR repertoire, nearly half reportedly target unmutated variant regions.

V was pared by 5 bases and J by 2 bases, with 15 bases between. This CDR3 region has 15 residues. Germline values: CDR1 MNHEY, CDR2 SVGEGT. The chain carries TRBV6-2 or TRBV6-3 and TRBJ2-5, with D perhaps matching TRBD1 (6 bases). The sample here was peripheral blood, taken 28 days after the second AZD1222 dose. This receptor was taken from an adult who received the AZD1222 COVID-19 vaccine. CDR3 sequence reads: CASSPTGFGQETQYF. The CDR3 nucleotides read TGTGCCAGCAGTCCAACAGGGTTCGGTCAAGAGACCCAGTACTTC.